This entry features one T cell receptor beta chain sequence. Its target is not known. With 4 bases clipped from V and 1 base from J, the junction kept 15 bases outside the gene matches. Germline CDR1 and CDR2: MNHEY and SMNVEV (reference sequence). This CDR3 has 21 residues. The PCR was carried out with 60 Vbeta primers and 13 Jbeta primers. Produced via immunoSEQ multiplex PCR; TCRdb's table is partial and in-frame only. The data contain some 66,000 clones, approximately 71% of them singletons. These data are taken from a study of cytomegalovirus exposure and HLA in healthy donors. The study, taken as a whole, reports: As confirmed in vitro, three CMV-associated chains were specific for CMV antigens. High sensitivity and specificity were reportedly achieved when the classifier diagnosed cytomegalovirus status. Productive status was seen about 90% or about 30% of the time for most TCR beta V segments in an earlier analysis.

The gene calls are TRBV27 and TRBJ2-6, with 11 bases that match TRBD1. The sequenced sample consisted of PBMCs. The source is a man between 60 and 75 years old in good health and CMV-seropositive. Here the CDR3 DNA reads TGTGCCAGCAGTTACATCCGGGGTTTGGGACAGGGGGGTTCTGGGGCCAACGTCCTGACTTTC. Translated, it gives CASSYIRGLGQGGSGANVLTF.